The 26 T cell receptor beta chains reported below all come from one sample, sequenced in a study of cytomegalovirus exposure and HLA in healthy donors. The PCR ran on 60 Vbeta and 13 Jbeta primers. Clones were sequenced by immunoSEQ multiplex PCR, and TCRdb holds only the in-frame ones, with some missing. The sample shows about 170,000 clones, approximately 84% of them seen only once. Sequencing was carried out using PBMCs. These receptors were obtained from a man aged 25-40 years in good health and CMV-seropositive.

The chain carries TRBV15 and TRBJ2-7, with D possibly being TRBD1 (5 bases). There are 13 residues in the CDR3. V was trimmed by 2 bases and J by 5 bases, leaving 10 bases between them. CDR1 and CDR2 from the germline V gene are LNHNV and YYDKDF (reference sequence). CDR3 protein: CATSRYRGDEQYF. DNA of the CDR3: TGTGCCACCAGCAGATATAGGGGTGACGAGCAGTACTTC.

The genes are TRBV7-2 and TRBJ2-1; perhaps TRBD2 as D (6 bases). Looked up from germline, CDR1 is SGHTA and CDR2 is FQGNSA. The germline V and J ends were trimmed by 1 base and 9 bases, with 16 bases remaining between them. The CDR3 contains 15 residues. The CDR3, as DNA: TGTGCCAGCAGCTTAGAGGCTAGCGCTTCCTCTGAGCAGTTCTTC. Its protein is CASSLEASASSEQFF.

In its sample, this clone was seen once. The gene calls are TRBV7-9 and TRBJ1-2; no firm D call. Germline assignment: CDR1 SEHNR and CDR2 FQNEAQ (reference sequence). The CDR3 totals 12 residues. The V end was cut by 3 bases, the J end by 4 bases, with 6 bases between. CDR3 in DNA: TGTGCCAGCAGCTTGTTTAGCTATGGCTACACCTTC. This encodes CASSLFSYGYTF.

J is TRBJ1-2 and V is TRBV11-3; no reliable D call. The CDR3 is 13 residues long. Germline lookup yields CDR1 SGHNT and CDR2 YENEEA. V lost 1 base to trimming and J lost 4 bases, with 7 bases between them. The chain's CDR3 is CASSLGSLYGYTF. CDR3 DNA sequence: TGTGCCAGCAGCTTAGGGAGTCTCTATGGCTACACCTTC. Full variable domain (outside the CDR3, taken from reference TRBV11-3 and TRBJ1-2): EAGVVQSPRYKIIEKKQPVAFWCNPISGHNTLYWYLQNLGQGPELLIRYENEEAVDDSQLPKDRFSAERLKGVDSTLKIQPAELGDSAVYLCASSLGSLYGYTFGSGTRLTVV.

This chain links TRBV27 with TRBJ2-7, with TRBD2 matching over 12 bases. After removal of 3 bases from V and 5 bases from J, the junction contained 5 bases not matched to a gene. The CDR3 has 15 residues. Germline V gives CDR1 MNHEY, CDR2 SMNVEV (reference sequence). CDR3 nucleotide sequence: TGTGCCAGCAGTTTTTCTCGACTAGCGGGAGACGAGCAGTACTTC. This sequence encodes CASSFSRLAGDEQYF.

In its sample, this clone was seen once. This chain uses TRBV28 with TRBJ1-3, with TRBD1 identical over 7 bases. Unmatched junction bases numbered 13, after V lost 6 bases and J lost 8 bases. The CDR3 extends over 15 amino acids. Germline values: CDR1 MDHEN, CDR2 SYDVKM. The DNA for the CDR3 is TGTGCCAGCAGCCCGACAGGGATAGTTTGGGACACCATATATTTT. The encoded protein is CASSPTGIVWDTIYF. Variable domain in full (rest from reference TRBV28 and TRBJ1-3): DVKVTQSSRYLVKRTGEKVFLECVQDMDHENMFWYRQDPGLGLRLIYFSYDVKMKEKGDIPEGYSVSREKKERFSLILESASTNQTSMYLCASSPTGIVWDTIYFGEGSWLTVV.

The chain links TRBV15 to TRBJ1-5; weak D call: TRBD1 (6 bases). The CDR3 spans 13 residues. Germline V gene data show CDR1 as LNHNV and CDR2 as YYDKDF (reference sequence). V was clipped by 11 bases and J by 1 base, with 12 bases between them. The chain's CDR3 is CASQGSSNQPQHF. As DNA, the CDR3 is TGTGCCTCACAGGGTTCAAGCAATCAGCCCCAGCATTTT.

The chain employs TRBV5-1 and TRBJ2-7; 8 bases match TRBD2. J lost 3 bases, V lost 4 bases, and 6 bases had no gene match. Germline assignment: CDR1 SGHRS and CDR2 YFSETQ. CDR3 length: 14 residues. The CDR3 region is CASSLGLGDYEQYV. The CDR3, as DNA: TGCGCCAGCAGCCTGGGACTAGGGGACTACGAGCAGTACGTC.

The genes are TRBV10-3 and TRBJ2-1; 8 nucleotides agree with TRBD2. With V trimmed by 11 bases and J by 3 bases, 9 bases remained unmatched. The germline V gene encodes CDR1 ENHRY and CDR2 SYGVKD. CDR3 size: 14 residues. CDR3 sequence: CALSSGSLYNEQFF. In nucleotides, the CDR3 is TGTGCCCTATCAAGCGGGAGTCTCTACAATGAGCAGTTCTTC.

In its sample, this clone was seen a few times. This chain joins TRBV6-5 and TRBJ1-5; 10 bases align to TRBD1. The germline V gene has CDR1 MNHEY and CDR2 SVGAGI. V gave up 4 bases and J gave up 7 bases; unmatched junction bases: 7. This CDR3 is 15 amino acids long. This chain's CDR3 is CASSSTGTGAQPQHF. The DNA for the CDR3 is TGTGCCAGCAGTTCAACCGGGACAGGGGCCCAGCCCCAGCATTTT.

The V and J genes are TRBV4-3 and TRBJ2-4; a weak D match, TRBD1 (6 bases). The V gene's germline CDR1 is LGHNA and CDR2 YSLEER. The length of the CDR3 is 15 residues. V lost 0 bases and J lost 4, with 10 bases in between. CDR3 coding DNA: TGCGCCAGCAGCCAAGATATACAGGGAAAAAACATTCAGTACTTC. Translated: CASSQDIQGKNIQYF.

J is TRBJ2-7 and V is TRBV14; the D gene is possibly TRBD1 (5 bases). The CDR3 is made up of 15 amino acids. V shed 0 bases and J shed 2 bases, with 11 bases lying between them. The germline gives CDR1 SGHDN, CDR2 FVKESK. The CDR3, as DNA: TGTGCCAGCAGCCAAGATCGGACACGTACCTACGAGCAGTACTTC. This codes for CASSQDRTRTYEQYF.

The chain recombines TRBV7-9 with TRBJ2-4; perhaps TRBD1 as D (5 bases). Trimming cost V 5 bases and J 0 bases, with 11 bases left between them. Germline V gives CDR1 SEHNR, CDR2 FQNEAQ (reference sequence). The CDR3 runs to 15 residues. The DNA for the CDR3 is TGTGCCAGCAGCGACCAGGGAACAGCCAAAAACATTCAGTACTTC. Residues: CASSDQGTAKNIQYF.

The chain has TRBV19 and TRBJ2-3; no clear D. The CDR3 spans 12 residues. The V gene's germline CDR1 is LNHDA and CDR2 SQIVND (reference sequence). The CDR3 here is CASRTSTDTQYF. In nucleotides, the CDR3 is TGTGCTTCGCGTACTAGCACAGATACGCAGTATTTT.

The chain has TRBV25-1 and TRBJ2-5; the D gene is possibly TRBD2 (7 bases). V shed 5 bases and J shed 5 bases, with 9 bases lying between them. Germline CDR1 MGHDK, CDR2 SYGVNS. The CDR3 is 12 amino acids. In DNA, the CDR3 is TGTGCCAGCAGTAGGGGGGGGGAGACCCAGTACTTC. This translates into CASSRGGETQYF.

This clone was picked up one time. The chain carries TRBV27 and TRBJ2-1; 7 bases fit TRBD1. In germline, CDR1 is MNHEY, CDR2 SMNVEV (reference sequence). With 8 bases clipped from V and 6 bases from J, the junction kept 13 bases outside the gene matches. The CDR3 totals 15 residues. The CDR3 loop is CASCSTGFMPNEQFF. The CDR3 DNA reads TGTGCCAGCTGTTCGACAGGGTTCATGCCCAATGAGCAGTTCTTC.

Only one count was recorded for this clone. In DNA, the CDR3 is TGTGCCAGCAGCATTGACAGAACCATAAACTACAATGAGCAGTTCTTC. This codes for CASSIDRTINYNEQFF. The chain links TRBV9 to TRBJ2-1, with a tentative D call TRBD1 (5 bases). The CDR3 is 16 residues long. Per the germline V gene, CDR1 is SGDLS and CDR2 is YYNGEE. V gave up 4 bases and J gave up 3 bases, with 17 bases separating them.

This clone was recorded once. The CDR3 nucleotides are TGTGCCAGCAGCCACATGACCCTAGCGGGAGTTCCGGAGCAGTACGTC. Its translation is CASSHMTLAGVPEQYV. The chain has TRBV7-2 and TRBJ2-7, with 10 bases lining up with TRBD2. Germline lookup yields CDR1 SGHTA and CDR2 FQGNSA. The CDR3 runs 16 residues. The V and J ends lost 5 bases and 7 bases, in that order; junction bases with no gene match: 14.

J is TRBJ1-2 and V is TRBV6-5; D may be TRBD1 (5 bases). V was shortened by 0 bases and J by 7 bases, with 12 bases between the two germline ends. From germline, CDR1 is MNHEY and CDR2 SVGAGI. This CDR3 comprises 14 residues. The CDR3 loop reads CASSYSGRVTGYTF. CDR3 DNA: TGTGCCAGCAGTTACTCGGGCAGGGTCACTGGCTACACCTTC.

The genes are TRBV6-6 and TRBJ2-7; 7 bases are shared with TRBD1. The CDR3 runs 16 residues. V lost 5 bases, J lost 5 bases, and 15 bases stayed unmatched. Germline V gene lookup returns CDR1 MNHNY and CDR2 SVGAGI (reference sequence). DNA for the CDR3: TGTGCCAGCAGTCCTCCTATGACAGGGCGACGAAACGAGCAGTACTTC. Protein product: CASSPPMTGRRNEQYF.

J is TRBJ1-1 and V is TRBV6-6; D call uncertain. V shed 0 bases and J shed 0 bases, with 8 bases lying between them. The CDR3 is made up of 15 amino acids. Germline V gene lookup returns CDR1 MNHNY and CDR2 SVGAGI (reference sequence). CDR3 sequence (DNA): TGTGCCAGCAGTTACTCGGAGGCCCTGAACACTGAAGCTTTCTTT. Translation gives CASSYSEALNTEAFF.

The chain employs TRBV2 and TRBJ2-2, with D tentatively TRBD2 (6 bases). Germline V lookup: CDR1 SNHLY, CDR2 FYNNEI. The CDR3 sequence is 14 residues long. The ends were cut back, 6 bases at V and 5 bases at J, with 13 bases in the middle. DNA for the CDR3: TGTGCCAGCAGCGCGCTAGCGTATACCGGGGAGCTGTTTTTT. As protein: CASSALAYTGELFF.

The CDR3, as DNA: TGTGCCAGCAGCTTCGGACTAGCCGATAGCACAGATACGCAGTATTTT. Its protein is CASSFGLADSTDTQYF. V usage is TRBV7-9 and J usage is TRBJ2-3; 8 nucleotides match TRBD2. From germline, CDR1 is SEHNR and CDR2 FQNEAQ (reference sequence). Trimming took 3 bases from V and 0 from J; bases not matched to a gene: 5. The CDR3 is 16 amino acids. The entire variable domain, with the rest obtained from reference TRBV7-9 and TRBJ2-3, is as follows: DTGVSQNPRHKITKRGQNVTFRCDPISEHNRLYWYRQTLGQGPEFLTYFQNEAQLEKSRLLSDRFSAERPKGSFSTLEIQRTEQGDSAMYLCASSFGLADSTDTQYFGPGTRLTVL.

A remark on this clone: Additional DNA sequences in this sample encode the identical CDR3. The chain uses TRBV7-3 and TRBJ2-1, with 13 bases that match TRBD2. The V and J ends lost 2 bases and 9 bases, in that order; junction bases with no gene match: 4. Germline-derived CDR1 and CDR2 are SGHTA and FQGTGA. The CDR3 consists of 15 residues. CDR3 DNA: TGTGCCAGCAGCTTAGGACTAGCGGGAGTTGGTGAGCAGTTCTTC. This translates into CASSLGLAGVGEQFF. The entire variable domain, with the rest obtained from reference TRBV7-3 and TRBJ2-1, is as follows: GAGVSQTPSNKVTEKGKYVELRCDPISGHTALYWYRQSLGQGPEFLIYFQGTGAADDSGLPNDRFFAVRPEGSVSTLKIQRTERGDSAVYLCASSLGLAGVGEQFFGPGTRLTVL.

The rearrangement links TRBV19 to TRBJ2-1; 9 bases agree with TRBD1. Germline-derived CDR1 and CDR2 are LNHDA and SQIVND (reference sequence). V gave up 0 bases and J gave up 7 bases; unmatched junction bases: 10. The CDR3 contains 17 residues. The CDR3 spells CASSIDPGTGIANEQFF. For the CDR3, the DNA is TGTGCCAGTAGTATAGATCCTGGGACAGGGATAGCTAATGAGCAGTTCTTC.

A note on this clone: The junction departs from germline at one end; a sequencing error may be responsible. V and J are TRBV7-2 and TRBJ2-6, with D hard to call. This CDR3 has 15 amino acids. Germline V lookup: CDR1 SGHTA, CDR2 FQGNSA. Written as DNA, the CDR3 is TGTGCCAGCACCTTAGTATACTCTGGGGCCAACGTCCTGACTTTC. This encodes CASTLVYSGANVLTF.